The rows below give T cell receptor beta chains drawn from one sample of a study of shared clonotypes between healthy human individuals. Some clones are missing from TCRdb's copy, which holds only in-frame ones; the method was immunoSEQ multiplex PCR. Of approximately 530,000 clones in the sample, 90% to 97% were seen once. Sequenced: naive CD4+ T cells sorted from blood. The origin of the receptors is a woman aged 25 to 39 in good health. The CDR3 runs from the conserved cysteine through the conserved F or W. Fields, in order: D gene, V gene, clone size, J gene, CDR3 protein, CDR3 DNA. D genes are given only for firm matches. Part of the rows lack a size; the others show once, few, many or a class for expanded clones.

d_call: NA; v_call: TRBV5-7; clone_size: NA; j_call: TRBJ1-4; cdr3_aa: CASSRAGGRVPSANEKLFF; cdr3_nt: TGTGCCAGCAGCCGAGCCGGGGGCAGGGTACCGTCAGCTAATGAAAAACTGTTTTTT
d_call: TRBD1; v_call: TRBV13; clone_size: NA; j_call: TRBJ1-1; cdr3_aa: CASSASPGTVMNTEAFF; cdr3_nt: TGTGCCAGCAGCGCGTCCCCAGGGACAGTCATGAACACTGAAGCTTTCTTT
d_call: NA; v_call: TRBV5-1; clone_size: NA; j_call: TRBJ1-2; cdr3_aa: CASSFDQGLGGYGYTF; cdr3_nt: TGCGCCAGCAGCTTTGATCAGGGACTAGGCGGTTATGGCTACACCTTC
d_call: TRBD1; v_call: TRBV28; clone_size: NA; j_call: TRBJ1-1; cdr3_aa: CASSQKPGQGNTEAFF; cdr3_nt: TGTGCCAGCAGTCAGAAGCCGGGACAGGGTAACACTGAAGCTTTCTTT
d_call: NA; v_call: TRBV6-6; clone_size: NA; j_call: TRBJ1-1; cdr3_aa: CASSNPTGRMNTEAFF; cdr3_nt: TGTGCCAGCAGTAACCCCACTGGACGGATGAACACTGAAGCTTTCTTT
d_call: TRBD1; v_call: TRBV6-1; clone_size: NA; j_call: TRBJ1-1; cdr3_aa: CASSAGTGYGNTEAFF; cdr3_nt: TGTGCCAGCAGTGCGGGGACAGGTTACGGGAACACTGAAGCTTTCTTT
d_call: NA; v_call: TRBV19; clone_size: NA; j_call: TRBJ2-2; cdr3_aa: CASSIPRDYTGELFF; cdr3_nt: TGTGCCAGTAGTATACCCAGGGACTACACCGGGGAGCTGTTTTTT
d_call: TRBD1; v_call: TRBV5-4; clone_size: once; j_call: TRBJ2-7; cdr3_aa: CASSLAPPDRDLYEQYF; cdr3_nt: TGTGCCAGCAGCTTGGCCCCGCCCGACAGGGACCTATACGAGCAGTACTTC
d_call: NA; v_call: TRBV20-1; clone_size: NA; j_call: TRBJ1-1; cdr3_aa: CSAPDHSEAFF; cdr3_nt: TGCAGTGCCCCCGATCACAGTGAAGCTTTCTTT
d_call: NA; v_call: TRBV7-9; clone_size: NA; j_call: TRBJ2-3; cdr3_aa: CASSLVLVDTQYF; cdr3_nt: TGTGCCAGCAGCTTAGTCCTGGTAGATACGCAGTATTTT
d_call: TRBD1; v_call: TRBV28; clone_size: NA; j_call: TRBJ1-2; cdr3_aa: CASRKQGRRGYTF; cdr3_nt: TGTGCCAGCAGGAAACAGGGGAGGAGAGGCTACACCTTC
d_call: NA; v_call: TRBV19; clone_size: NA; j_call: TRBJ1-5; cdr3_aa: CASSGADTSNQPQHF; cdr3_nt: TGTGCCAGTAGTGGGGCGGACACAAGCAATCAGCCCCAGCATTTT
d_call: TRBD1; v_call: TRBV5-5; clone_size: once; j_call: TRBJ1-1; cdr3_aa: CASSSPGQGSNTEAFF; cdr3_nt: TGTGCCAGCAGCTCACCGGGACAGGGATCGAACACTGAAGCTTTCTTT